Presented here are 2 T cell receptor beta chains from one specimen sequenced in a study of T cells after yellow fever vaccination. Using its own MiXCR run on the 5' RACE reads, TCRdb lists one record per CDR3 protein. The sample has some 320,000 distinct CDR3 sequences, approximately 4% seen once. The sample in question was PBMCs, obtained 5 days after the yellow fever booster vaccination. The receptors come from a man between 18 and 29 years old who received the YFV17D yellow fever vaccine.

This clonotype came up a few times. The V call is TRBV10-3, the J call TRBJ1-5; D not certain. This CDR3 has 17 residues. The V and J ends lost 2 bases and 5 bases respectively, with 19 bases between them. Germline V gene lookup returns CDR1 ENHRY and CDR2 SYGVKD. The CDR3 sequence: CAISEGSDGATYQPQHF. The CDR3 bases are TGTGCCATCAGTGAGGGGTCGGATGGAGCCACCTATCAGCCCCAGCATTTT.

This clonotype was seen more than once but under ten times. The CDR3 region has the DNA TGTGCCAGCAACCCCGATTGGCTTGAAGCTTTCTTT. Its protein product is CASNPDWLEAFF. The rearrangement uses TRBV7-2 and TRBJ1-1; D is ambiguous. The V gene lost 7 bases and the J gene lost 7 bases, with 13 bases spanning the gap. Germline CDR1 and CDR2: SGHTA and FQGNSA. CDR3 size: 12 residues.